This T cell receptor beta chain was obtained from a study of regulatory T cells in long-lasting Graves disease. The germline V and J ends were trimmed by 2 bases and 7 bases, with 9 bases remaining between them. CDR1 and CDR2 from the germline V gene are LNHDA and SQIVND (reference sequence). The CDR3 runs to 13 residues. For TCR beta, libraries came from iRepertoire HTBI primers and Arm-PCR of CDR3 regions. TCRdb called the multiplex PCR reads again in MiXCR, with one record for every CDR3 protein. The sample shows more than 300,000 distinct CDR3 sequences, about 11% of them seen only once. Described time point: newly diagnosed GD, antithyroid drugs for less than 3 months. Construction of the TCR library relied on RNA isolated from PBMCs. By American Thyroid Association guidelines, Graves' disease was diagnosed in the cohort. This sample also belongs to another study, concerning T cells in Graves' hyperthyroidism and ophthalmopathy. That report notes: Stable Graves' hyperthyroidism denoted no ophthalmopathy progression over 18 months. It was uncontrolled infection, other autoimmune disease, pregnancy or lactation that excluded patients. The HTBI primer set served for first-round RT-PCR of the TCR CDR3.

This sample comprised peripheral blood mononuclear cells (PBMCs), obtained at new diagnosis, from a patient treated with antithyroid drugs. The rearrangement links TRBV19 to TRBJ2-1; D gene unclear. The TCR originated in a young woman with Graves disease. The CDR3 coding sequence is TGTGCCAGTAGTATAAGTGAGTGGAATGAGCAGTTCTTC. This sequence encodes CASSISEWNEQFF.